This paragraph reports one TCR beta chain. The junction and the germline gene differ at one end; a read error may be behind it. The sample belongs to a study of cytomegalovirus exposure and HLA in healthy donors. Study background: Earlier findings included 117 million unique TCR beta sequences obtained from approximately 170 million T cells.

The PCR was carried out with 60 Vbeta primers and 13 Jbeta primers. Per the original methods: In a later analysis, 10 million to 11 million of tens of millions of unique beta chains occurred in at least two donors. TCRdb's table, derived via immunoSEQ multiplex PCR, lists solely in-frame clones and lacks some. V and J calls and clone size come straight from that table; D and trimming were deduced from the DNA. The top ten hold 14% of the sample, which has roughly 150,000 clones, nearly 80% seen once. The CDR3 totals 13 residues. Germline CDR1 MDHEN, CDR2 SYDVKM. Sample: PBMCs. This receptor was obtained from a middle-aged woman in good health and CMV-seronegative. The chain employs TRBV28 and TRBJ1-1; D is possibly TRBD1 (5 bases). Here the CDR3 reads CAGSSGLKTEAFF. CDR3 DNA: TGTGCCGGCAGTTCAGGGCTTAAGACTGAAGCTTTCTTT.